This T cell receptor (beta chain) appears in the sequencing data of a study of T cells expressing NK-cell markers. The overall study: Serological testing identified seven of the eight sequenced donors as HCMV-seropositive and one as seronegative.

TCRdb reprocessed the 5' RACE reads, keeping one entry per CDR3 protein, no DNA. Its clone listing holds 550,000 to 600,000 distinct CDR3 sequences. This TCR was sampled from a man aged 18 to 30 in good health. Source material: blood T cells: a sorted CD56 or NKG2C T cell subset, CD4+ or CD8+ T cells, or bulk PBMC T cells (not recorded which).

This chain's CDR3 is CASSHLPGGYTEAFF. The genes are TRBV4-3 and TRBJ1-1; with no DNA, the TCRdb D assignment of TRBD1 cannot be verified. This CDR3 comprises 15 residues. CDR1 and CDR2 from the germline V gene are LGHNA and YSLEER.